This TCR beta chain was sequenced for a study of T-cell memory formation after mild COVID-19. Findings and limits, study-wide: Contracting clones from day 15 to 85 showed balanced CD4/CD8; later expanders favored CD4+.

V was trimmed by 0 bases and J by 4 bases, leaving 8 bases between them. The CDR3 is 14 amino acids. The germline V gene encodes CDR1 LGHNA and CDR2 YNFKEQ. The table lists this clonotype with a few counts. Its antigen is unknown. TCRdb analysed the 5' RACE reads with MiXCR anew, one entry per CDR3 protein. The sample consists of about 240,000 distinct CDR3 sequences, 8% to 9.5% of them appearing once. This chain joins TRBV4-2 and TRBJ2-3, with D hard to call. The sample consisted of PBMCs or a T cell subset sorted from them (not recorded which). The sequence was collected from a man between 18 and 35 years old who had mild COVID-19 (a few samples of this study predate the infection). Cell type and time point are not known. The CDR3 sequence: CASSQERYPDTQYF. The CDR3 region has the DNA TGTGCCAGCAGCCAAGAACGGTACCCAGATACGCAGTATTTT.